This T cell receptor beta chain was found in a study of blood T cell repertoires in COVID-19. Whole-study context: The origin of the acute and convalescent COVID-19 samples was the United States, Italy and Spain. In each case, the material was cDNA or gDNA derived from T cells, B-cell-depleted T cells, or PBMCs.

Original processing notes: Nucleated cell number was recorded as an estimate derived from reference gene primer amplification. The method was immunoSEQ multiplex PCR; TCRdb's version includes in-frame clones alone and lacks a portion of them. That table furnishes V, J and clone size, whereas the DNA furnished D and trimming. Among approximately 260,000 clones listed, 70% to 90% were seen once. CDR1 and CDR2 (germline): SGHNT, YENEEA. This CDR3 has 14 residues. The trim removed 4 bases at V and 9 bases at J, leaving 3 bases unmatched. Sequenced input: peripheral blood. The chain has TRBV11-3 and TRBJ2-1; 13 bases line up with TRBD2. This TCR was sampled from a woman in her seventies with acute or convalescent COVID-19. In DNA form, the CDR3 reads TGTGCCAGCAGCTCTAGACTAGCGGGGGGTGAGCAGTTCTTC. It translates to CASSSRLAGGEQFF.